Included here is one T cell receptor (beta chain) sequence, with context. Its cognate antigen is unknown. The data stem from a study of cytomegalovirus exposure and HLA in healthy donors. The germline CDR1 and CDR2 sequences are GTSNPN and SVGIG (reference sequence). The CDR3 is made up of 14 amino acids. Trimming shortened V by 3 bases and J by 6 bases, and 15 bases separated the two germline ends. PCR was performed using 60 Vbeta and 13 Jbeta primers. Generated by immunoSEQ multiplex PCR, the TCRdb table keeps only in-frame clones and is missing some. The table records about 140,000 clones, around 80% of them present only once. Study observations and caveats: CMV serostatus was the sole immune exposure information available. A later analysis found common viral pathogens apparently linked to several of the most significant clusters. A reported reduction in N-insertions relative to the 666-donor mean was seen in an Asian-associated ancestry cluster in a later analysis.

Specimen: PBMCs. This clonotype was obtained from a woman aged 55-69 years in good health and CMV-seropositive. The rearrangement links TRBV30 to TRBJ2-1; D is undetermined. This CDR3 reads CAWRKSPLSNEQFF. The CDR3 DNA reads TGTGCCTGGAGAAAATCCCCCTTGTCCAATGAGCAGTTCTTC.